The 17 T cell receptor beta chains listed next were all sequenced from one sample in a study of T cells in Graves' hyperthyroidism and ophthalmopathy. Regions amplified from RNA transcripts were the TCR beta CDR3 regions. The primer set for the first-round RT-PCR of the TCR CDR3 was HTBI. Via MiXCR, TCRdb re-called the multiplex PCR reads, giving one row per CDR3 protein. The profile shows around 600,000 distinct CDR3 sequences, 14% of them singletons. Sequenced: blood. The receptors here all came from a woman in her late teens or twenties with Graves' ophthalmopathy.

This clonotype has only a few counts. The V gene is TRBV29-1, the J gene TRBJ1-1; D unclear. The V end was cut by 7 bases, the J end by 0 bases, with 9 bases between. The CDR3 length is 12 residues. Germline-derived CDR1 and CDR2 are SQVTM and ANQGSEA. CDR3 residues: CSGADMNTEAFF. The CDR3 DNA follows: TGCAGCGGGGCGGATATGAACACTGAAGCTTTCTTT. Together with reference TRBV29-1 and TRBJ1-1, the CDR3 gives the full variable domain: SAVISQKPSRDICQRGTSLTIQCQVDSQVTMMFWYRQQPGQSLTLIATANQGSEATYESGFVIDKFPISRPNLTFSTLTVSNMSPEDSSIYLCSGADMNTEAFFGQGTRLTVV.

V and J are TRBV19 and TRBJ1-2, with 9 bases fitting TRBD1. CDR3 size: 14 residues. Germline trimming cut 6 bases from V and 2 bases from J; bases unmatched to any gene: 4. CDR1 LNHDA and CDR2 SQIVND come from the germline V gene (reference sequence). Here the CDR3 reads CASRTGQGNYGYTF. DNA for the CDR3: TGTGCCAGTAGGACCGGACAGGGGAACTATGGCTACACCTTC.

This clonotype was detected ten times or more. CDR3 bases: TGTGCCAGCAGAGGATCCCGGGGCAGGGGGCCGGCGAACTATGGCTACACCTTC. Its translation: CASRGSRGRGPANYGYTF. This chain joins TRBV7-2 and TRBJ1-2; 8 positions agree with TRBD1. The trim removed 6 bases at V and 2 bases at J, leaving 17 bases unmatched. Germline CDR1 reads SGHTA; CDR2 reads FQGNSA. This CDR3 contains 18 residues.

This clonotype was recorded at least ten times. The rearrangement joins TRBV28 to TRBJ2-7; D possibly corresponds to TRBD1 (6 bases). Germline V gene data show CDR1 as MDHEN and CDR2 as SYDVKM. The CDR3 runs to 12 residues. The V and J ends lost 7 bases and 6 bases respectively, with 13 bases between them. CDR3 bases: TGTGCCAGCACCCAGACAGGTGCCGAGCAGTACTTC. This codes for CASTQTGAEQYF.

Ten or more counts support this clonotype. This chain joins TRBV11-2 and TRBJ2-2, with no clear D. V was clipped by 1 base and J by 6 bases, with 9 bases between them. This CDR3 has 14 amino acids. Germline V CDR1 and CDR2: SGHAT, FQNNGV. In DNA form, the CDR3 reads TGTGCCAGCAGCTTAGTGACGGCCGCCGGGGAGCTGTTTTTT. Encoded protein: CASSLVTAAGELFF.

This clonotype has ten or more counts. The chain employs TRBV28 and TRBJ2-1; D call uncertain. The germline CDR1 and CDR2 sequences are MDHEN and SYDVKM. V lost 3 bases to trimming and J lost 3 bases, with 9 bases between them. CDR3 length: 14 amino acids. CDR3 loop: CASSLAFLYNEQFF. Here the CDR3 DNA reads TGTGCCAGCAGTTTGGCTTTCCTCTACAATGAGCAGTTCTTC.

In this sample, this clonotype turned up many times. The CDR3 region is CSALAGGWGNEQFF. In nucleotides, the CDR3 is TGCAGCGCCTTAGCGGGAGGGTGGGGCAATGAGCAGTTCTTC. V is TRBV29-1 and J is TRBJ2-1; 11 bases are shared with TRBD2. CDR3 size: 14 residues. Germline lookup yields CDR1 SQVTM and CDR2 ANQGSEA. V lost 7 bases to trimming and J lost 6 bases; unmatched junction nucleotides: 8.

The CDR3 spells CASSIPRGLSSYNEQFF. CDR3 coding DNA: TGTGCCAGTAGTATTCCCAGGGGTCTGAGCTCCTACAATGAGCAGTTCTTC. The V and J genes are TRBV19 and TRBJ2-1; D is possibly TRBD1 (6 bases). V dropped 3 bases and J dropped 0 bases, with 15 bases sitting between them. The CDR3 consists of 17 residues. From germline, CDR1 is LNHDA and CDR2 SQIVND (reference sequence).

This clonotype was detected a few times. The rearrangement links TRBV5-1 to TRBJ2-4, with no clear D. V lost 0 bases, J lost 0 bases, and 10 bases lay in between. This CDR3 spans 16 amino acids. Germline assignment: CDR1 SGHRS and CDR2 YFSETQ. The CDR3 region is CASSLDRNLAKNIQYF. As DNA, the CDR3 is TGCGCCAGCAGCTTGGATAGGAATCTAGCCAAAAACATTCAGTACTTC.

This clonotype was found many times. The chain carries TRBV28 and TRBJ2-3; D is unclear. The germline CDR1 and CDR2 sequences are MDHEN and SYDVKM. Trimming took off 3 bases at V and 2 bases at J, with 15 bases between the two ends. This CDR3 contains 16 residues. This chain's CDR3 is CASSFSSSAATDTQYF. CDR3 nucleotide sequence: TGTGCCAGCAGTTTTTCCTCAAGCGCGGCCACAGATACGCAGTATTTT.

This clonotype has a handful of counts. CDR3 in DNA: TGTGCCAGCAGCTTATCCCAAGTGAGACTCAAATACGAGCAGTACTTC. Encoded protein: CASSLSQVRLKYEQYF. The rearrangement uses TRBV7-9 and TRBJ2-7; no reliable D call. The V gene's germline CDR1 is SEHNR and CDR2 FQNEAQ (reference sequence). Trimming pared 2 bases from V and 4 bases from J, leaving 18 bases between. The CDR3 extends over 16 amino acids.

The CDR3 is CASSRPAGRGGELFF. The CDR3 coding sequence is TGTGCCAGCAGCCGACCGGCAGGGCGGGGCGGGGAGCTGTTTTTT. This chain uses TRBV4-2 with TRBJ2-2, with D maybe TRBD2 (6 bases). V was shortened by 4 bases and J by 7 bases, with 16 bases between the two germline ends. Germline CDR1 LGHNA, CDR2 YNFKEQ. This CDR3 is built from 15 residues.

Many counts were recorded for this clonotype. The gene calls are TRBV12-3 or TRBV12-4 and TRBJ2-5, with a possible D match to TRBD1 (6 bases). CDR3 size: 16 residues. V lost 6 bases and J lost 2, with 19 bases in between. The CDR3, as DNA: TGTGCCAGCAGCCAGATCTCGACAGGAATTCAAGAGACCCAGTACTTC. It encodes CASSQISTGIQETQYF.

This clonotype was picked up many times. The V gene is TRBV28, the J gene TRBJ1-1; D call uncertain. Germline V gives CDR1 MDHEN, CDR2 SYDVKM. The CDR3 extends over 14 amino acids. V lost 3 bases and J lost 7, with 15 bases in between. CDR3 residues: CASSFQALRIEAFF. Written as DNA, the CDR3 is TGTGCCAGCAGTTTTCAGGCCCTGAGGATTGAAGCTTTCTTT.

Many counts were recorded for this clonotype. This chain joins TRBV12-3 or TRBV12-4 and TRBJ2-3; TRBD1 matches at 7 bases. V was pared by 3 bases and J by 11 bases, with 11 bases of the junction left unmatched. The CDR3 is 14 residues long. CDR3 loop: CASSFTGVRLGQYF. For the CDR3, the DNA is TGTGCCAGCAGTTTTACAGGGGTCAGATTGGGGCAGTATTTT.

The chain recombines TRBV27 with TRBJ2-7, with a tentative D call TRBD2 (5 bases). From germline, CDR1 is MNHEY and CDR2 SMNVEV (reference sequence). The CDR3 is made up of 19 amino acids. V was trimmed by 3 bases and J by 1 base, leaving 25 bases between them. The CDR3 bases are TGTGCCAGCAGTTTGTTCCCCCAGCTATACGGGGAAACTTCCTACGAGCAGTACTTC. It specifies CASSLFPQLYGETSYEQYF.

CDR3 sequence reads: CASSFRVGRDDNEQFF. CDR3 bases: TGTGCCAGCAGCTTTAGGGTTGGGCGGGATGACAATGAGCAGTTCTTC. This sequence joins TRBV7-8 and TRBJ2-1; weak D call: TRBD2 (6 bases). The V gene's germline CDR1 is SGHVS and CDR2 FQNEAQ. Trimming left V 3 bases short and J 5 bases short, with 17 bases between. There are 16 residues in the CDR3.